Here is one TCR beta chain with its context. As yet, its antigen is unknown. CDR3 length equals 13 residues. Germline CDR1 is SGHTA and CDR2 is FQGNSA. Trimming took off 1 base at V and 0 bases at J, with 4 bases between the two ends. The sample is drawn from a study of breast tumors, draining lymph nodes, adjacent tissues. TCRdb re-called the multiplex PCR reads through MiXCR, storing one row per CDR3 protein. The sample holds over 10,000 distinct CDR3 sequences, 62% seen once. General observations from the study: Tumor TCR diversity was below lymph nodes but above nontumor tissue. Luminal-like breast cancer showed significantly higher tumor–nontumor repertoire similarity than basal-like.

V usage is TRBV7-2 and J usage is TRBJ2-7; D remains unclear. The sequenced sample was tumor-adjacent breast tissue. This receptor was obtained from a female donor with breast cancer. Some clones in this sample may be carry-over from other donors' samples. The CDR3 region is CASSLDSSYEQYF. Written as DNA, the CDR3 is TGTGCCAGCAGCTTAGACAGCTCCTACGAGCAGTACTTC.